The source of this T cell receptor (beta chain) is a study of cytomegalovirus exposure and HLA in healthy donors. Study in general: Both the roughly 120 validation repertoires and the roughly 700 first-cohort repertoires used the same platform, as reported by a later analysis.

Study results and caveats: Researchers catalogued roughly 150 TCR beta chains as cytomegalovirus-associated.

Donors came from a validation cohort of over a hundred subjects, distinct from the first 666-subject cohort. TCRdb keeps only in-frame clones here, not all; method: immunoSEQ multiplex PCR. The sample records fewer than 85,000 clones, 70% to 90% being singletons. On this clone: Its antigen remains unidentified.

V gave up 7 bases and J gave up 2 bases; unmatched junction bases: 5. This CDR3 is built from 14 residues. Germline V CDR1 and CDR2: MNHEY, SVGAGI. Sequencing used PBMCs. The TCR sequence derives from a woman between 18 and 30 years old in good health and CMV-seropositive. The chain has TRBV6-5 and TRBJ2-3; TRBD2 aligns across 8 bases. Written as DNA, the CDR3 is TGTGCCAGCACCCCGGGGGGGCCCACAGATACGCAGTATTTT. Its translation: CASTPGGPTDTQYF.